This T cell receptor (beta chain) originates from a study of shared clonotypes between healthy human individuals. Sequenced by immunoSEQ multiplex PCR; TCRdb stores in-frame clones only, minus some. This sample has about 2,500,000 clones; around nine tenths occur once, and the top ten carry roughly 0.15%. None of the donors, who were healthy HIV-negative adults, had recently had acute infections or vaccinations. The sequence came from a man aged 18 to 30 in good health. The sequencing sample was made of naive CD4+ T cells sorted from blood. Regarding subset: CD45RA+ positively selected.

This CDR3 is CASSVEAEGLTEAFF. The CDR3 nucleotides are TGTGCCAGCAGCGTAGAAGCTGAGGGTCTGACTGAAGCTTTCTTT. This rearrangement joins TRBV9 to TRBJ1-1, with D uncertain. This CDR3 has 15 residues. Germline values: CDR1 SGDLS, CDR2 YYNGEE. V was clipped by 0 bases and J by 5 bases, with 14 bases between them. The variable domain in full, with the rest retrieved from reference TRBV9 and TRBJ1-1, is DSGVTQTPKHLITATGQRVTLRCSPRSGDLSVYWYQQSLDQGLQFLIQYYNGEERAKGNILERFSAQQFPDLHSELNLSSLELGDSALYFCASSVEAEGLTEAFFGQGTRLTVV.